The present T cell receptor (beta chain) was sequenced within a study of T cell responses to AZD1222 COVID-19 vaccine. General observations from the study: There were mostly white British donors and more females than males, and clonal diversity was possibly underestimated. Compared with day 0, the breadth and depth of the Spike-specific TCR repertoire rose significantly after two doses of AZD1222. Only six people who got AZD1222 tested seropositive at baseline.

This CDR3 comprises 15 residues. Trimming removed 3 bases from V and 3 bases from J, with 12 bases in between. As regards this clone: Its antigen is not identified.

Sequenced by immunoSEQ multiplex PCR; TCRdb stores in-frame clones only, minus some. Of just under 150,000 clones listed, approximately 91% were seen once; the top ten hold about 5%. This sequence originates from an adult who received the MenACWY meningococcal vaccine as a control. The chain combines TRBV23-1 with TRBJ1-5; perhaps TRBD1 as D (6 bases). TRBV23-1 is an open reading frame, and its role is uncertain. The sequences come from peripheral blood, collected 28 days after the second dose of the MenACWY control vaccine. In nucleotides, the CDR3 is TGCGCCAGCAGTCACCCTACAGGGCTCAATCAGCCCCAGCATTTT. As protein: CASSHPTGLNQPQHF.